The 17 T cell receptor beta chains in this list originate from one sample, sequenced in a study of blood T cells in healthy people across ages. With a J-beta primer mix and a sample-barcoded 5' primer, a second PCR ran about 6 to 11 cycles. MiXCR, applied by TCRdb to the 5' RACE reads, yields one record per CDR3 protein. The table includes more than 1 million distinct CDR3 sequences, 40% to 55% detected once. The sample consisted of blood. These receptors all stem from a woman in her sixties or seventies in good health.

This clonotype came up a few times. V gene TRBV4-1 combines with J gene TRBJ1-6; TRBD1 matches at 7 bases. V dropped 0 bases and J dropped 6; count of bases not matched to a gene: 23. CDR3 length: 22 residues. Germline lookup yields CDR1 MGHRA and CDR2 YSYEKL. CDR3 sequence: CASSQEPVIGTVRGTGNSPLHF. The CDR3 nucleotides are TGCGCCAGCAGCCAAGAACCGGTAATCGGTACAGTCAGGGGGACGGGTAATTCACCCCTCCACTTT.

This clonotype was detected a few times. The CDR3 nucleotides are TGTGCTAGTGGTTTGGTATCGGCAGGGAAGTACTATGGCTACACCTTC. It specifies CASGLVSAGKYYGYTF. The V and J genes are TRBV12-5 and TRBJ1-2; TRBD1 is a possible D gene (5 bases). Trimming shortened V by 0 bases and J by 3 bases, and 14 bases separated the two germline ends. The CDR3 covers 16 residues. CDR1 is LGHNT and CDR2 is FRNRAP in the germline V gene.

This clonotype was picked up one time. This chain joins TRBV7-6 and TRBJ2-7, with 10 bases aligning to TRBD1. The CDR3 has 16 residues. V gave up 0 bases and J gave up 3 bases; unmatched junction bases: 5. Per the germline V gene, CDR1 is SGHVS and CDR2 is FNYEAQ. DNA for the CDR3: TGTGCCAGCAGCTTAGCCGACAGGGGGCGAGGCTACGAGCAGTACTTC. Translated, it gives CASSLADRGRGYEQYF.

This rearrangement joins TRBV7-2 to TRBJ2-7, with D maybe TRBD2 (6 bases). Deletions cut 5 bases from V and 9 bases from J, with 14 bases between. From germline, CDR1 is SGHTA and CDR2 FQGNSA. This CDR3 has 12 residues. CDR3 region: CASSPTWRGQYF. As DNA, the CDR3 is TGTGCCAGCAGCCCAACATGGCGGGGGCAGTACTTC.

The CDR3 spells CASVPVGLAGHEQYF. The DNA of the CDR3 is TGTGCCAGCGTCCCTGTGGGGCTAGCGGGACACGAGCAGTACTTC. The chain couples TRBV28 to TRBJ2-7; 9 positions agree with TRBD2. The CDR3 has 15 residues. V was pared by 8 bases and J by 5 bases, with 13 bases of the junction left unmatched. Germline V gene lookup returns CDR1 MDHEN and CDR2 SYDVKM. Variable domain in full (rest from reference TRBV28 and TRBJ2-7): DVKVTQSSRYLVKRTGEKVFLECVQDMDHENMFWYRQDPGLGLRLIYFSYDVKMKEKGDIPEGYSVSREKKERFSLILESASTNQTSMYLCASVPVGLAGHEQYFGPGTRLTVT.

On this clonotype: The DNA is left out, because the CDR3 cannot be placed on it with certainty; the CDR3 is given as TCRdb lists it. This CDR3 reads CASILGRNTEAFF. This sequence joins TRBV27 and TRBJ1-1. Germline CDR1 and CDR2: MNHEY and SMNVEV (reference sequence). Including both end residues, the CDR3 is 13 amino acids long.

The gene calls are TRBV29-1 and TRBJ2-1, with 7 bases fitting TRBD2. From germline, CDR1 is SQVTM and CDR2 ANQGSEA. The V gene end was trimmed by 3 bases and the J gene end by 7 bases; junction bases not matched to a gene: 9. This CDR3 is 14 amino acids long. The CDR3, as DNA: TGCAGCGTTGATTATGGCGGGAGTAGGAATGAGCAGTTCTTC. Protein product: CSVDYGGSRNEQFF.

This clonotype was seen a handful of times. The genes are TRBV13 and TRBJ2-5, with D possibly being TRBD1 or TRBD2 (5 bases each). CDR1 and CDR2 from the germline V gene are PRHDT and FYEKMQ (reference sequence). V lost 5 bases and J 1 base, leaving 17 bases between the germline ends. The CDR3 covers 16 residues. CDR3 in DNA: TGTGCCAGCAGCCACCCAGCCTCAGGGACCCAAGAGACCCAGTACTTC. As protein: CASSHPASGTQETQYF.

The V call is TRBV12-3 or TRBV12-4, the J call TRBJ2-3; no clear D gene. Trimming took 2 bases from V and 2 from J, leaving 17 bases between them. The CDR3 runs to 17 residues. This chain's CDR3 is CASSLRVARILTDTQYF. In nucleotides, the CDR3 is TGTGCCAGCAGTTTAAGGGTAGCACGAATTCTCACAGATACGCAGTATTTT.

In this sample, this clonotype turned up many times. V usage is TRBV20-1 and J usage is TRBJ2-7; D ambiguous. The CDR3 consists of 12 residues. The germline CDR1 and CDR2 sequences are DFQATT and SNEGSKA (reference sequence). With 7 bases removed from V and 0 bases from J, the gap between germline ends came to 10 bases. The chain's CDR3 is CSVQHGSYEQYF. For the CDR3, the DNA is TGCAGTGTCCAACACGGCTCCTACGAGCAGTACTTC.

The table lists this clonotype with a few counts. The chain carries TRBV12-3 or TRBV12-4 and TRBJ2-5; D possibly corresponds to TRBD2 (6 bases). The CDR3 has 12 residues. Trimming removed 8 bases at V and 7 bases at J, with 14 bases between. CDR3 in amino acids: CASRLGVWTQYF. The DNA of the CDR3 is TGTGCCAGCCGACTAGGGGTTTGGACCCAGTACTTC.

This chain links TRBV20-1 with TRBJ1-2; 7 nucleotides match TRBD1. The CDR3 sequence is 14 residues long. The germline CDR1 and CDR2 sequences are DFQATT and SNEGSKA (reference sequence). With V trimmed by 6 bases and J by 3 bases, 10 bases remained unmatched. The CDR3 reads CSARGKQMYYGYTF. CDR3 in DNA: TGCAGTGCCAGGGGGAAGCAAATGTACTATGGCTACACCTTC.

The V and J genes are TRBV20-1 and TRBJ1-5; a weak D match, TRBD1 (5 bases). CDR3 length equals 12 residues. Germline assignment: CDR1 DFQATT and CDR2 SNEGSKA (reference sequence). CDR3 loop: CSRGRDNQPQHF. The CDR3 nucleotides are TGCAGCCGTGGCAGGGATAATCAGCCCCAGCATTTT.

The DNA for the CDR3 is TGCGCCAGCAGCTTGGCCCCTTCCCGGGGCGCTGGCCACGAGCAGTACTTC. It codes for CASSLAPSRGAGHEQYF. The chain links TRBV5-1 to TRBJ2-7; either TRBD1 or TRBD2 may supply D (5 bases each). The CDR3 covers 17 residues. Germline CDR1 reads SGHRS; CDR2 reads YFSETQ. V was shortened by 0 bases and J by 5 bases, with 21 bases between the two germline ends. The full variable domain, in which reference TRBV5-1 and TRBJ2-7 provide the parts outside the CDR3, is KAGVTQTPRYLIKTRGQQVTLSCSPISGHRSVSWYQQTPGQGLQFLFEYFSETQRNKGNFPGRFSGRQFSNSRSEMNVSTLELGDSALYLCASSLAPSRGAGHEQYFGPGTRLTVT.

The rearrangement uses TRBV29-1 and TRBJ2-5; unclear D gene. The germline V gene encodes CDR1 SQVTM and CDR2 ANQGSEA. V shed 1 base and J shed 3 bases, with 9 bases lying between them. CDR3 length equals 13 residues. CDR3 nucleotides: TGCAGCGTTGAAGGGGCTGTCGAAGAGACCCAGTACTTC. This codes for CSVEGAVEETQYF.

Notes on this clonotype: Lacking the conserved final phenylalanine or tryptophan, this CDR3 likely reflects a read error. J is TRBJ2-1 and V is TRBV19; D possibly corresponds to TRBD2 (6 bases). CDR1 and CDR2 (germline): LNHDA, SQIVND (reference sequence). The CDR3 loop spans 12 amino acids. Trimming removed 9 bases at V and 5 bases at J, with 11 bases between. CDR3 bases: TGTGCCAGCGGGAGAGTGAACAATGAGCAGTTCTGC. Protein: CASGRVNNEQFC.

This clonotype was counted ten times or more. V is TRBV20-1 and J is TRBJ2-5; 9 positions agree with TRBD2. Germline values: CDR1 DFQATT, CDR2 SNEGSKA (reference sequence). The CDR3 extends over 16 amino acids. V gave up 6 bases and J gave up 2 bases; unmatched junction bases: 13. The CDR3 protein is CSASSPAGGGQETQYF. CDR3 DNA sequence: TGCAGTGCCAGCAGCCCAGCGGGAGGAGGGCAAGAGACCCAGTACTTC.